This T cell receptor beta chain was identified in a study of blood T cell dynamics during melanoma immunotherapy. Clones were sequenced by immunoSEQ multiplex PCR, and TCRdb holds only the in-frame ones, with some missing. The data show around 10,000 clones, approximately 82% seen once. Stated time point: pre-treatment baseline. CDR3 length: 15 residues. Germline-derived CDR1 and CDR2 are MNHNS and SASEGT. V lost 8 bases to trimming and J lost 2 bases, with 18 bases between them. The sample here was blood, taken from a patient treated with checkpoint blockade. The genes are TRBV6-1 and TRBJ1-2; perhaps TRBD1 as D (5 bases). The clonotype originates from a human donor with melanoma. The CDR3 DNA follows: TGTGCCAGCGACTTGGGGGAGCCCCTCAACTATGGCTACACCTTC. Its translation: CASDLGEPLNYGYTF.